The rows below give T cell receptor beta chains drawn from one sample of a study of molecular identifiers for immune sequencing clone quantification. TCRdb analysed the PCR reads with MiXCR anew, one entry per CDR3 protein. The sample includes approximately 500,000 distinct CDR3 sequences, around a fifth seen only once; the top ten take 0.65% to 0.95%. Specimen: naive CD8+ T cells from blood, with Jurkat cell RNA spiked in. These receptors were obtained from a human donor in good health. Some libraries in this study had Jurkat cell RNA spiked in. Both conserved end residues are part of each CDR3. Fields, in order: CDR3 DNA, CDR3 protein, J gene, V gene, D gene, clone size. A D gene is named only where the DNA matches it firmly. Size is stated for part of the rows, as once, few or many counts, or as a class when the clone is expanded.

TGTGCCGCCAGTGATTCCCGGGACAGGGGGACAGATACGCAGTATTTT | CAASDSRDRGTDTQYF | TRBJ2-3 | TRBV24-1 | TRBD1 | -
TGCGCCAGCAGCGGAAAGGGTCTACCAGAGGAGACCCAGTACTTC | CASSGKGLPEETQYF | TRBJ2-5 | TRBV4-1 | - | few
TGTGCCAGCAGTTTATCATCCGGGGACAGGGCGAAAGATACGCAGTATTTT | CASSLSSGDRAKDTQYF | TRBJ2-3 | TRBV12-3/TRBV12-4 | TRBD1 | many
TGCAGCGTGGTCGGGGCAGGCGATTATGGCTACACCTTC | CSVVGAGDYGYTF | TRBJ1-2 | TRBV29-1 | - | many
TGTGCCTGGAGTTCCGGGGCGGGCGGCTACGAGCAGTACTTC | CAWSSGAGGYEQYF | TRBJ2-7 | TRBV30 | - | many
TGCGCCAGCAGTGGTGGGGCGGGGGGGCGAGAGACCCAGTACTTC | CASSGGAGGRETQYF | TRBJ2-5 | TRBV4-1 | TRBD2 | few
TGTGCCACCAGTGATTTCCCAACGGGAATGCCCTACTACGAGCAGTACTTC | CATSDFPTGMPYYEQYF | TRBJ2-7 | TRBV24-1 | - | -
TGTGCCAGTAGCCCTATAGGGGGATTCTCTGGAAACACCATATATTTT | CASSPIGGFSGNTIYF | TRBJ1-3 | TRBV19 | - | -
TGTGCCAGCAGCTTAGACGGCGGATTATCAGGGGACAATGAGCAGTTCTTC | CASSLDGGLSGDNEQFF | TRBJ2-1 | TRBV11-3 | - | few
TGTGCCAGCAGCCACGTCACAGGAGAGACCCAGTACTTC | CASSHVTGETQYF | TRBJ2-5 | TRBV14 | - | -
TGTGCCAGTAGTATTACGGACAGGGGAAATCAGCCCCGGCATTTT | CASSITDRGNQPRHF | TRBJ1-5 | TRBV19 | TRBD1 | -
TGTGCCAGCAGCTTAGCTCAGGGGTCAAATACGCAGTATTTT | CASSLAQGSNTQYF | TRBJ2-3 | TRBV11-2 | - | few
TGTGCCAGTAGTCCTTGGGTACTCTCTGGGGCCAACGTCCTGACTTTC | CASSPWVLSGANVLTF | TRBJ2-6 | TRBV19 | - | few
TGTACCAGCAGTTACTGGGACGGAGGACCCTATGGCTACACCTTC | CTSSYWDGGPYGYTF | TRBJ1-2 | TRBV6-5 | - | -
TGTGCCACCCGTCTACACCGCTACGAGCAGTACTTC | CATRLHRYEQYF | TRBJ2-7 | TRBV24-1 | - | -
TGTGCAACAGCAGGACGGAACTACGAGCAGTACTTC | CATAGRNYEQYF | TRBJ2-7 | TRBV6-2/TRBV6-3 | - | -
TGTGCCAGCAGTTACTTTGCCAGGCCAGCCTACGAGCAGTACTTC | CASSYFARPAYEQYF | TRBJ2-7 | TRBV6-2/TRBV6-3 | - | few
TGCGCCAGCAGCCACGGACCGAGTCAGCCCCAGCATTTT | CASSHGPSQPQHF | TRBJ1-5 | TRBV4-1 | - | -
TGTGCCAGCAGCCCTACAGGGGGCGGAGATACGCAGTATTTT | CASSPTGGGDTQYF | TRBJ2-3 | TRBV9 | TRBD1 | few
TGTGCCACCAGCACGAGCGGGGCTAGCACAGATACGCAGTATTTT | CATSTSGASTDTQYF | TRBJ2-3 | TRBV15 | TRBD2 | -
TGTGCCAGCAGTTTTAGCGGGAGGTGGGCCTACGAGCAGTACTTC | CASSFSGRWAYEQYF | TRBJ2-7 | TRBV28 | TRBD2 | many
TGTGCCTGGAGTGTACTGCGGGTAGATACGCAGTATTTT | CAWSVLRVDTQYF | TRBJ2-3 | TRBV30 | - | many
TGCGCCAGCAGCCAAGATTCGCAGAGCTCCTACAATGAGCAGTTCTTC | CASSQDSQSSYNEQFF | TRBJ2-1 | TRBV4-1 | - | few
TGTGCCAGCTCCCTGGGTAGGGAGGAGCAGTACTTC | CASSLGREEQYF | TRBJ2-7 | TRBV12-3/TRBV12-4 | - | few
TGTGCCAGCAGTGAAACGGGTCTAGCCAAAAACATTCAGTACTTC | CASSETGLAKNIQYF | TRBJ2-4 | TRBV6-1 | - | many
TGTGCCAGCAGCGACGGGGCTAGCGGAAACACAGATACGCAGTATTTT | CASSDGASGNTDTQYF | TRBJ2-3 | TRBV5-6 | TRBD2 | -
TGTGCCAGCAGCCTTGGTGGGGGGTTGGTCGAGCAGTACTTC | CASSLGGGLVEQYF | TRBJ2-7 | TRBV6-6 | - | many
TGTGCCAGCAGTTACCAGGGGGATGACCAAGAGACCCAGTACTTC | CASSYQGDDQETQYF | TRBJ2-5 | TRBV6-2/TRBV6-3 | TRBD1 | -
TGTGCCAGCAGTGACGGGAGAAGGCAAGAGACCCAGTACTTC | CASSDGRRQETQYF | TRBJ2-5 | TRBV6-1 | - | many
TGTGCCCACCCCAGTAACACCGGGGAGCTGTTTTTT | CAHPSNTGELFF | TRBJ2-2 | TRBV7-9 | - | few
TGCAGCGTTGGAAGCCTAGCGGGAGGAGAGACCCAGTACTTC | CSVGSLAGGETQYF | TRBJ2-5 | TRBV29-1 | TRBD2 | many
TGTGCCTTGGGGGGGGCGGGCTACGAGCAGTACTTC | CALGGAGYEQYF | TRBJ2-7 | TRBV6-6 | - | few
TGTGCCAGTAGAGACGGTGACACTGAAGCTTTCTTT | CASRDGDTEAFF | TRBJ1-1 | TRBV19 | - | many
TGTGCCTGGAGTGTTGGGCGTACAGATACGCAGTATTTT | CAWSVGRTDTQYF | TRBJ2-3 | TRBV30 | - | few
TGTGCCAGCAGTTGGGAGGGGAGTCGCGGCTACACCTTC | CASSWEGSRGYTF | TRBJ1-2 | TRBV27 | - | few
TGTGCCAGCAGCATTAGCCGGGACAGGGTCCAAGAGACCCAGTACTTC | CASSISRDRVQETQYF | TRBJ2-5 | TRBV9 | TRBD1 | -
TGTGCCAGCAGGTCCGGGACAGGGGCTCTTGGCTATGGCTACACCTTC | CASRSGTGALGYGYTF | TRBJ1-2 | TRBV3-1 | TRBD1 | few
TGTGCCAGCAGTGAGACAACTAGCGGGGGGCCCACAGATACGCAGTATTTT | CASSETTSGGPTDTQYF | TRBJ2-3 | TRBV6-2/TRBV6-3 | TRBD2 | -
TGTGCCAGCAGCTTAGGTCAGGGGGTGGATACGCAGTATTTT | CASSLGQGVDTQYF | TRBJ2-3 | TRBV11-2 | TRBD1 | few
TGCGCCAGCAGTGAGTCTTGGACACAAGATGAAGCTTTCTTT | CASSESWTQDEAFF | TRBJ1-1 | TRBV10-2 | - | many
TGTGCCAGTAGTATAGGTGCCGTGGTTGGTTCACCCCTCCACTTT | CASSIGAVVGSPLHF | TRBJ1-6 | TRBV19 | - | -
TGTGCCAGTTCTTGGACAGGGTCGTTGGATGGCTACACCTTC | CASSWTGSLDGYTF | TRBJ1-2 | TRBV19 | TRBD1 | few
TGTGCCAGCAGCTTATTAAGCGGGAATGCGAATGAGCAGTTCTTC | CASSLLSGNANEQFF | TRBJ2-1 | TRBV7-9 | TRBD2 | many
TGTGCCTGGAGTTTGAACCAGAGAACCCAGTACTTC | CAWSLNQRTQYF | TRBJ2-5 | TRBV30 | - | few
TGTGCCAGCGCGGACACACCTAGCGAGGAGCTGTTTTTT | CASADTPSEELFF | TRBJ2-2 | TRBV7-9 | - | many
TGTGCCAGCAGCCCGACAGCAACGAACACTGAAGCTTTCTTT | CASSPTATNTEAFF | TRBJ1-1 | TRBV11-2 | - | -
TGTGCCAGCCTTTACGGTGGTGGCACTGAAGCTTTCTTT | CASLYGGGTEAFF | TRBJ1-1 | TRBV7-2 | - | many
TGTGCCAGCAGTCCACGGACAGCTCCACGGTCCCAGCATTTT | CASSPRTAPRSQHF | TRBJ1-5 | TRBV28 | - | many
TGCAGCGTTGTTACAGGGGGGGGACTAGTCAATGAGCAGTTCTTC | CSVVTGGGLVNEQFF | TRBJ2-1 | TRBV29-1 | - | few
TGTGCCAGTAGTATCGGTATGGGTTGGCCTTCTGGGGCCAACGTCCTGACTTTC | CASSIGMGWPSGANVLTF | TRBJ2-6 | TRBV19 | - | many
TGCGCCAGCAGCTTGCACAGAAACTACGAGCAGTACTTC | CASSLHRNYEQYF | TRBJ2-7 | TRBV5-1 | - | few
TGTGCCAGCAGTACATGGGGAGGAGGGAGCGAAAAACTGTTTTTT | CASSTWGGGSEKLFF | TRBJ1-4 | TRBV27 | - | -
TGTGCCAGCAGCTCGAGACAGTCGTTTAGGCAGTATTTT | CASSSRQSFRQYF | TRBJ2-3 | TRBV11-2 | - | many